The following is a T cell receptor beta chain sequence with its context. Using its own MiXCR run on the RT-PCR reads, TCRdb lists one record per CDR3 protein. Among 400,000 to 650,000 distinct CDR3 sequences listed, less than 7.5% were seen once. This sample stems from a study of response to subunit inactivated influenza vaccine. The V end lost 6 bases, the J end lost 3 bases, and 16 bases lay between the germline ends. The CDR3 covers 14 residues. Germline values: CDR1 DFQATT, CDR2 SNEGSKA (reference sequence). Sequences were derived from PBMCs from blood, sampled roughly 24 months after vaccination. The J gene is TRBJ2-3, the V gene TRBV20-1; D may be TRBD1 or TRBD2 (5 bases each). The TCR comes from a man between 50 and 75 years old who received an inactivated influenza vaccine. The DNA for the CDR3 is TGCAGTGCCCGAGGGGAAGTTCGTACAGATACGCAGTATTTT. This gives the protein CSARGEVRTDTQYF.